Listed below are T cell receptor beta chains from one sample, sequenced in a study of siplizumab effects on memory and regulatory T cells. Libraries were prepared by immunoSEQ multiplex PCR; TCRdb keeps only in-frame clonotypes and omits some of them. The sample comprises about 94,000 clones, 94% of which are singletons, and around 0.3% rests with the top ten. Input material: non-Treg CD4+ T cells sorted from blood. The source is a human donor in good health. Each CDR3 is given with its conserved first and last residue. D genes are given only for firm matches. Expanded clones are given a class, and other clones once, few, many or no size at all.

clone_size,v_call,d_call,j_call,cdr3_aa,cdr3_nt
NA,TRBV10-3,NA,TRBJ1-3,CAIRREAGNTIYF,TGTGCCATCAGACGAGAGGCTGGAAACACCATATATTTT
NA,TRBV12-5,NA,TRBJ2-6,CASGFSGANVLTF,TGTGCTAGTGGTTTCTCTGGGGCCAACGTCCTGACTTTC
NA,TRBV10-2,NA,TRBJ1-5,CASNTAGGNQPQHF,TGCGCCAGCAATACGGCAGGAGGCAATCAGCCCCAGCATTTT
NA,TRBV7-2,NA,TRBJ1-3,CASSRNRALGNTIYF,TGTGCCAGCAGCCGCAACAGGGCGCTAGGAAACACCATATATTTT
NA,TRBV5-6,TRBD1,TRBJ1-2,CASSLTGGIGYTF,TGTGCCAGCAGCCTGACAGGGGGCATTGGCTACACCTTC
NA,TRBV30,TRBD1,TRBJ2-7,CAWSAPGQGYEQYF,TGTGCCTGGAGTGCCCCGGGACAGGGCTACGAGCAGTACTTC
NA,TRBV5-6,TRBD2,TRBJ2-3,CASSHGLAGGTDTQYF,TGTGCCAGCAGCCACGGACTAGCGGGAGGTACAGATACGCAGTATTTT
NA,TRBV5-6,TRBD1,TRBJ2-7,CASSLTGQGGLGEQYF,TGTGCCAGCAGCTTGACGGGACAGGGAGGGCTTGGTGAGCAGTACTTC
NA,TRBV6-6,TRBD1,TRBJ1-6,CASSVQGATSPLHF,TGTGCCAGCAGTGTTCAGGGGGCAACGTCACCCCTCCACTTT
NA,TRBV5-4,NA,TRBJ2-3,CASSLKQGRATDTQYF,TGTGCCAGCAGCTTGAAACAGGGTAGGGCCACAGATACGCAGTATTTT
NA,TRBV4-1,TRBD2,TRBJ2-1,CASSHGRGDNEQFF,TGCGCCAGCAGCCACGGGAGGGGAGACAATGAGCAGTTCTTC
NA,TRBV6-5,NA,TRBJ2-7,CASSYTGRNEQYF,TGTGCCAGCAGTTACACGGGACGGAACGAGCAGTACTTC
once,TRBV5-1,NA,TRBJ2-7,CASSLGRTETYRYEQYF,TGCGCCAGCAGCTTGGGAAGGACAGAAACATACAGATACGAGCAGTACTTC
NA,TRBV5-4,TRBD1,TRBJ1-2,CASSTGTGNNYGYTF,TGTGCCAGCAGCACCGGGACAGGGAATAACTATGGCTACACCTTC
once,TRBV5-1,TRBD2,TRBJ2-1,CASRGDGGAVVFNEQFF,TGCGCCAGCAGGGGAGACGGGGGGGCCGTAGTCTTCAATGAGCAGTTCTTC
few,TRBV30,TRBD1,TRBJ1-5,CAWREQGDQPQHF,TGTGCCTGGAGAGAACAGGGGGATCAGCCCCAGCATTTT
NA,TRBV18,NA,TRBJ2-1,CASSPPGTSEYNEQFF,TGTGCCAGCTCACCGCCCGGGACTTCGGAATACAATGAGCAGTTCTTC
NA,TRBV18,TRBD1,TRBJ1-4,CASSPRETGSDEKLFF,TGTGCCAGCTCACCACGAGAGACAGGGTCCGATGAAAAACTGTTTTTT
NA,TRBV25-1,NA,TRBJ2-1,CASSVFDEQFF,TGTGCCAGCAGTGTGTTCGATGAGCAGTTCTTC
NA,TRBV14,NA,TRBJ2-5,CASSQDYLVGRTPQYF,TGTGCCAGCAGCCAAGACTACCTAGTGGGTCGGACGCCCCAGTACTTC
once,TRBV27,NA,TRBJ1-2,CASSLGRNYGYTF,TGTGCCAGCAGTTTAGGCAGGAACTATGGCTACACCTTC
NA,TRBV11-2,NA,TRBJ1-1,CASSLVGEWIGGTEAFF,TGTGCCAGCAGTCTAGTGGGGGAATGGATAGGAGGCACTGAAGCTTTCTTT
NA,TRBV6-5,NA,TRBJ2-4,CASSYGGGVQNIQYF,TGTGCCAGCAGTTATGGGGGAGGCGTCCAAAACATTCAGTACTTC
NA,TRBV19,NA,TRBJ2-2,CASSITGAAGELFF,TGTGCCAGTAGTATAACCGGTGCGGCCGGGGAGCTGTTTTTT
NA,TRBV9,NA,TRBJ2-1,CASSVGHYNEQFF,TGTGCCAGCAGCGTAGGGCACTACAATGAGCAGTTCTTC
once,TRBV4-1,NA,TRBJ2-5,CASSPTGQIQETQYF,TGCGCCAGCAGCCCAACCGGACAGATCCAAGAGACCCAGTACTTC
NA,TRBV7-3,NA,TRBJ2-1,CASSGSGYNEQFF,TGTGCCAGCAGCGGGAGCGGGTACAATGAGCAGTTCTTC
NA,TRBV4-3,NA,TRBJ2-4,CASSQEGQSSAKNIQYF,TGCGCCAGCAGCCAAGAGGGCCAGTCGAGCGCCAAAAACATTCAGTACTTC
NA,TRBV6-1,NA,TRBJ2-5,CASSTTLQETQYF,TGTGCCAGCAGTACGACCCTCCAAGAGACCCAGTACTTC
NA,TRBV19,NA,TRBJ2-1,CASSIEGIEQFF,TGTGCCAGTAGTATAGAGGGAATAGAGCAGTTCTTC
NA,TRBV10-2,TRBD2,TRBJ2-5,CASSGLAGGRETQYF,TGCGCCAGCAGTGGACTAGCGGGGGGGCGGGAGACCCAGTACTTC
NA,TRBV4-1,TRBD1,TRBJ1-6,CASSRPTGEISYNSPLHF,TGCGCCAGCAGCCGGCCGACAGGGGAAATTTCCTATAATTCACCCCTCCACTTT
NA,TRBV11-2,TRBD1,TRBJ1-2,CASSTRQGGFYGYTF,TGTGCCAGCAGCACAAGACAGGGGGGGTTCTATGGCTACACCTTC
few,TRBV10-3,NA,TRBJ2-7,CAISVSGEQYF,TGTGCCATCAGTGTTAGTGGCGAGCAGTACTTC
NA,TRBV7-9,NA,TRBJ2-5,CASSPREQETQYF,TGTGCCAGCAGCCCTAGGGAGCAAGAGACCCAGTACTTC